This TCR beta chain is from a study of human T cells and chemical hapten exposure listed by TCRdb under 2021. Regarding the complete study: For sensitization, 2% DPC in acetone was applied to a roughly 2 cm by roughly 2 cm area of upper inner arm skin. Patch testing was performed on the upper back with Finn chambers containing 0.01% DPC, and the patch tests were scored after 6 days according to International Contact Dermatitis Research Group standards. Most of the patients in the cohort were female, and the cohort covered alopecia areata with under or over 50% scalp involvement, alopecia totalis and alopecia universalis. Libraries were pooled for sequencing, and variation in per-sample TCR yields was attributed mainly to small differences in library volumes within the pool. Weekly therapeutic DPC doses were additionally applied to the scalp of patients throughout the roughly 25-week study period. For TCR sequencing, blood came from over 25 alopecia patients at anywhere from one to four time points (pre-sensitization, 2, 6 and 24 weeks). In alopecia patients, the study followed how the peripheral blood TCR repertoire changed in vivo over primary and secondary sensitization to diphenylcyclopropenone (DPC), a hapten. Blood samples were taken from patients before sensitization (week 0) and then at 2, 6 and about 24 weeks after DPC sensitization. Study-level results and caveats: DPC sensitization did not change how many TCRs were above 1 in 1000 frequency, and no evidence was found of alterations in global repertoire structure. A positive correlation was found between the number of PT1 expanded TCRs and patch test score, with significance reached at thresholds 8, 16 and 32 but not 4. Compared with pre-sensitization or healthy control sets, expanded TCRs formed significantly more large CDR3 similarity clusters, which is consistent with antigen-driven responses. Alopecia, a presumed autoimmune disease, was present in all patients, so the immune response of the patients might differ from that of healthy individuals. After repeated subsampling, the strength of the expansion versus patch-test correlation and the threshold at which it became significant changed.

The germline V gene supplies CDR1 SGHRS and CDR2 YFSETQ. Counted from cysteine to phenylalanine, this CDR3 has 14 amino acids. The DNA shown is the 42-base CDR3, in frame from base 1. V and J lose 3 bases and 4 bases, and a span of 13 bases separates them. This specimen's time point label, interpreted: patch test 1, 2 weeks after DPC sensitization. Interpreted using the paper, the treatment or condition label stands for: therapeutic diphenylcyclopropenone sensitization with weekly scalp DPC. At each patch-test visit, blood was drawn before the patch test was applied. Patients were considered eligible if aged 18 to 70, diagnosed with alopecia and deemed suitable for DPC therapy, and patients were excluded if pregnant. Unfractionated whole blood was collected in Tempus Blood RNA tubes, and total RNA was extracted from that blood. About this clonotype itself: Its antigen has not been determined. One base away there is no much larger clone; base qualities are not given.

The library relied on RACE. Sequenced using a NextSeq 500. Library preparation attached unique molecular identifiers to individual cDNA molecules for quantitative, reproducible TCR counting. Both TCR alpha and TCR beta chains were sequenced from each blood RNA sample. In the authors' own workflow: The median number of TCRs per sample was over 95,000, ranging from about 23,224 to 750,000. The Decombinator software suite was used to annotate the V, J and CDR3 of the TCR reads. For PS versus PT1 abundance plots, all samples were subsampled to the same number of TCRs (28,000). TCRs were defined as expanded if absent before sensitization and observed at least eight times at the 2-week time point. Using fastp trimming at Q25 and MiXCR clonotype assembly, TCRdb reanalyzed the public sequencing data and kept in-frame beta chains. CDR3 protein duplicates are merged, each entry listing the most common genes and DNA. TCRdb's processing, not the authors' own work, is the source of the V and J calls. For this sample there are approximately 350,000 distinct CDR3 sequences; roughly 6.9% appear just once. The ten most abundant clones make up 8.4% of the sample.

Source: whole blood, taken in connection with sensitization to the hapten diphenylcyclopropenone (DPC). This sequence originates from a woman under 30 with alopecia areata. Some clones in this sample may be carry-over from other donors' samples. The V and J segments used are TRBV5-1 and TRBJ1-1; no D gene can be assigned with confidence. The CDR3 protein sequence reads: CASSSLPSGTEAFF. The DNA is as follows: TGCGCCAGCAGCTCCCTCCCGAGCGGCACTGAAGCTTTCTTT.